This T cell receptor (beta chain) came from a study of cytomegalovirus exposure and HLA in healthy donors. This clone appeared once. As yet, its antigen is unknown. Regarding the study as a whole: The authors reported that TCR beta sequences could predict HLA-A and HLA-B alleles. These predictions were accurate for most subjects in the first cohort.

The CDR3 is made up of 13 amino acids. The germline V gene encodes CDR1 MNHEY and CDR2 SVGAGI. V was pared by 6 bases and J by 5 bases, with 5 bases of the junction left unmatched. The primer mix had 60 Vbeta and 13 Jbeta primers. Here immunoSEQ multiplex PCR was the method, and the copy in TCRdb shows in-frame clones only, minus some. The sample holds 100,000 to 120,000 clones, 60% to 85% seen once. The chain couples TRBV6-5 to TRBJ2-3, with TRBD2 identical over 7 bases. The TCR comes from a woman between 25 and 40 years old in good health and CMV-seronegative. Source material: PBMCs. The CDR3 nucleotides read TGTGCCAGCAGCCAGGCGGGAGTAGATACGCAGTATTTT. Translation gives CASSQAGVDTQYF.